This T cell receptor beta chain was recovered during a study of cytomegalovirus exposure and HLA in healthy donors (TCRdb year 2017). Describing the broader study: An earlier analysis of about 560 of the donors reported 276 Gb of sequence data and about 120 million unique TCR beta sequences obtained from approximately 180 million T cells. To decide whether each TCR beta V gene segment behaved as functional or pseudogenic, an earlier analysis of some 600 of the donors relied on high-throughput TCR beta sequencing. In addition to the first cohort of around 670 subjects, a separate validation cohort of 120 different subjects was used. Donor age, sex, ethnicity and CMV serostatus were collected together with the repertoire data. An early release covering about 600 HLA-typed donors comprised about 310 gigabases of sequencing data and 85 million to 100 million unique TCR sequences. Among roughly 400 genotyped donors of the cohort, an average of around 240,000 unique TCR beta nucleotide sequences were sequenced per donor, roughly 18% of them non-productive. Of the 300 to 500 genotyped donors, 70% to 90% were placed in the genetic ancestry cluster associated with self-reported Caucasian donors. A later analysis re-examined previously published TCR beta repertoires from more than 650 donors and added high-resolution HLA genotyping to investigate patterns of TCR occurrence. The aim of the study was to test whether cataloging public T cell receptors could identify signatures of past pathogen exposure. The number of donors typed differed by locus, with about 629-630 for A, B, C, DRB1 and DQB1, approximately 500 for DQA1, 606 for DPA1, and about 450 for DPB1. Genome-wide SNP genotypes for about 65% of the roughly 670 donors were used in a later genetic analysis, which treated that subset as a discovery cohort. The study profiled the T cell repertoires of about 720 subjects by immunosequencing and related them to cytomegalovirus serostatus. The later analysis used no new phenotypic data to find candidate immune exposures, relying instead on TCR beta sequences and their occurrence across donors. HLA typing covered class I and class II loci at four-digit resolution. Because of strong linkage in the cohort, roughly 5 DR-DQ haplotypes were treated as single units for association and clustering. Every repertoire in the discovery cohort had been generated on one and the same sequencing platform. The study combined high-throughput TCR immunosequencing, statistical association of individual TCRs with disease status, and machine learning to predict cytomegalovirus infection status.

Study-level results and caveats: The authors suggested that the approach could potentially be extended to other disease states and immunological phenotypes. V-gene and J-gene trimming of TCR beta chains was associated with a missense DCLRE1C variant in a later genetic analysis, and the association was replicated in an independent cohort. A later genetic analysis reported fewer N-insertions in productive TCRs among donors in an Asian-associated ancestry cluster than the roughly 720-donor mean. A few of the identified cytomegalovirus-associated TCR beta chains were confirmed in vitro to be specific for cytomegalovirus antigens. Presence/absence analyses assumed roughly uniform sequencing depth across donors, an assumption that may not hold. Most TCR sequences were observed very rarely across donors, whereas some public TCRs were present in many individuals. Some IMGT-functional V segments, including TRBV6-2 and TRBV6-3, could not be distinguished by the 87-base-pair reads and were therefore excluded. According to a later analysis, most CMV-associated TCR beta chains appeared to be HLA-restricted, and the HLA associations seemed to be driven largely by CMV exposure. Several of the top co-occurrence clusters appeared to be linked to parvovirus B19, influenza, CMV and Epstein-Barr virus, according to a later analysis. A further reported finding was that TCR beta sequences accurately predicted the HLA-A and HLA-B alleles for most subjects in the first cohort. The only immune exposure information available for the cohort was CMV serostatus. In both the original and validation cohorts, the classifier was reported to diagnose cytomegalovirus status with high specificity and sensitivity. Broadly in line with IMGT annotations, most TCR beta V segments showed up in productive rearrangements about 90% or about 30% of the time in an earlier analysis of 587 of the donors. Assigning TCR associations to individual alleles was difficult when HLA alleles, especially DR and DQ, strongly co-occurred. In this cohort, only TCR beta chains were sequenced, and detectable features were limited by the absence of alpha or paired-chain data. The sequencing pipeline was judged likely to have produced a cluster of highly shared sequence variants as a technical artifact. Because counts were too low, approximately 15 rarely observed V segments, including chromosome 9 orphons, were excluded from the earlier analysis of 587 of the donors. The study gave a list of 150 to 200 TCR beta chains associated with cytomegalovirus. In a later analysis, HLA-associated TCR beta chains were found to be more clonally expanded and to have lower generation probabilities than equally common non-associated chains. In a later analysis, 15,000 to 20,000 TCR beta sequences were associated with specific HLA alleles at a false discovery rate of 0.05. Because HLA typing was unavailable for some donors at each locus, only the typed subset was used in association tests. Correlated functional status among segregating V segments might be attributable to linkage disequilibrium, but an unknown experimental factor could not be ruled out. A later analysis found that TCR association rates varied across HLA loci, with DRB1 alleles showing the most associated TCRs and HLA-C alleles the fewest.

This clone was found once. Its cognate antigen has yet to be identified. No much larger clone is present one base from it, and per-base qualities are unavailable. The library was prepared using the immunoSEQ multiplex PCR assay. The multiplex PCR relied on a mix of 60 forward primers for TCR Vbeta segments and 13 reverse primers for TCR Jbeta segments. A multiplex PCR assay on genomic DNA amplified the CDR3 region of rearranged TCR beta genes. Amplified TCR beta libraries were sequenced as 87-base-pair reads on the Illumina HiSeq System. In the paper's pipeline: Across the 670 or so repertoires, a later analysis counted 80 million or so unique TCR beta chains, 9.5 million to 13 million of which were shared by at least two donors. A nearest-neighbor algorithm error-corrected the raw reads and collapsed the reads into unique sequences, merging closely related sequences to remove PCR and sequencing errors. Alignment of CDR3 sequences to IMGT reference sequences was used to assign V, D and J gene segments. Each retained sequence needed at least a six-nucleotide match to both a V gene segment and a J gene segment. A rearrangement was called productive if the CDR3 had no stop codons and remained in frame with V and J, and every other rearrangement was called non-productive. CDR3 was defined according to IMGT convention as the region running from the second conserved V-encoded cysteine to the conserved J-encoded phenylalanine. The earlier analysis of approximately 590 of the donors excluded any sequence lacking an unambiguous match to a single V gene segment. In an earlier analysis of roughly 600 of the donors, a V segment was called functional when productive rearrangements were above 56.7%, and segregating when the standard deviation between donors exceeded 5%. A statistical classification framework was developed to diagnose cytomegalovirus status using the catalog of TCR beta chain sequences. A later analysis assigned V and J genes by comparing TCR nucleotide sequences with IMGT/GENE-DB human TR gene sequences. A later analysis assigned CDR3 sequences and most-parsimonious VDJ recombination scenarios with the TCRdist pipeline. A later analysis defined each TCR beta chain by its CDR3 amino acid sequence plus V-gene family, and excluded reads lacking a unique V-gene family. As a way to deal with suspected cross-contamination and a sequencing artifact, a later analysis dropped roughly 620 nucleotide sequences that were highly shared and had low generation probability. In a later analysis, a clonal expansion index for each public chain was calculated from normalized within-repertoire ranks of inferred template counts. Generation probabilities in a later analysis came from a VDJ recombination model fitted to out-of-frame rearrangements, and those results were checked against IGoR. Hypergeometric tests were used in a later analysis to score TCR-TCR, TCR-HLA and TCR-CMV co-occurrence, with a repertoire-size bias correction applied to the TCR pairs. In a later analysis, false discovery rates were estimated by permuting HLA or CMV assignments 20 times. In a later analysis, co-occurring TCRs were grouped using DBSCAN, and TCRdist sequence similarity was added for clustering within HLA-allele-positive subsets. Repertoires with fewer than 30,000 or more than 120,000 public chains, plus five repertoires with anomalous nucleotide sharing, were excluded from co-occurrence clustering. The immuneACCESS repertoire file appears here via TCRdb, limited to in-frame rearrangements. These files lack a portion of the clones; in checked studies, under half of the deficit traces to unresolved V genes, and the cause of the others is not known. D and trimming come from the DNA, and the V and J calls and clone size come from that table. This sample gives over 150,000 clones in total; 75% to 85% of them show up just once. Clones ranked in the top ten supply 7% to 9% of the sample.

The cohort consisted of some 670 healthy bone marrow donors. At the time of sampling, every cohort member was nominally healthy, though immune exposures that went unrecorded were likely present. The donor was CMV seropositive and was included in the group of around 300 seropositive cohort members. Each donor provided a peripheral blood sample, and peripheral blood mononuclear cells were used for TCR beta sequencing. The Qiagen DNeasy Blood Extraction Kit was used to extract genomic DNA from the blood cell samples. The CDR3 goes from the cysteine to the phenylalanine over 14 residues. Solely the CDR3 DNA is kept, with 42 bases framed from the first base. After removal of 4 bases from V and 8 bases from J, the junction retains 11 bases not matched to a gene. CDR1 SGHRS and CDR2 YFSETQ are derived from the germline V gene.

Sequencing was performed on PBMCs. The source of this sequence is a male donor in good health and CMV-seropositive. Recombination linked TRBV5-1 to TRBJ1-2, and TRBD1 aligns with 7 junction nucleotides. The nucleotides read TGCGCCAGCAGCCCAGAACCGACAGGGTTCGGCTACACCTTC. Translated, it reads CASSPEPTGFGYTF.